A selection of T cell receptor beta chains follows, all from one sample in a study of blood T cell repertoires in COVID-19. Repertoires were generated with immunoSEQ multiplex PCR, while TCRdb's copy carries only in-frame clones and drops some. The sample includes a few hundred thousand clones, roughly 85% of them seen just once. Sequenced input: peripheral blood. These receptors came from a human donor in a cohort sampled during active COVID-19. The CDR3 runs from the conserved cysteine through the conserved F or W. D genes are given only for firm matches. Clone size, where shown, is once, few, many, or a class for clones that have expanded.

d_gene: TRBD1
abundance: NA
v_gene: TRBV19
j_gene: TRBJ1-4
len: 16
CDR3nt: TGTGCCAGTCGTGGACAGGGGACGTTGTTTAATGAAAAACTGTTTTTT
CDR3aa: CASRGQGTLFNEKLFF

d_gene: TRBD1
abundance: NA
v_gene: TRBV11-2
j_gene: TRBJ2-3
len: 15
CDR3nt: TGTGCCAGCAGCTCGTCCGGGACAGTAGGAGATACGCAGTATTTT
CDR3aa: CASSSSGTVGDTQYF

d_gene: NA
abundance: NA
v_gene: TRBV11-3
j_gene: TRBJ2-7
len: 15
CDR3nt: TGTGCCAGCAGCTTAGGCCCGGACACGTCCTACGAGCAGTACTTC
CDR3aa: CASSLGPDTSYEQYF

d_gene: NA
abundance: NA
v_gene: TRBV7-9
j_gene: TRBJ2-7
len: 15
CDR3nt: TGTGCCAGCAGCCCAAGGCCCTCACAGGACTACGAGCAGTACTTC
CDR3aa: CASSPRPSQDYEQYF

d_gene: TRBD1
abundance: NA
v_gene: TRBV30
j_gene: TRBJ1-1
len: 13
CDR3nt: TGTGCCTGGAGGCCTACAGGGGCGGCTGAAGCTTTCTTT
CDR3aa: CAWRPTGAAEAFF

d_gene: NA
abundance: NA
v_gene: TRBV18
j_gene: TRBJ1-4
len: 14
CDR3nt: TGTGCCAGCTCTCTAGGACAGCCTAATGAAAAACTGTTTTTT
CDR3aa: CASSLGQPNEKLFF

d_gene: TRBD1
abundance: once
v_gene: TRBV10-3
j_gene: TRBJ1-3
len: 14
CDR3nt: TGTGCCATCAGAGAAGACAGGGGGCCAAACACCATATATTTT
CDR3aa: CAIREDRGPNTIYF

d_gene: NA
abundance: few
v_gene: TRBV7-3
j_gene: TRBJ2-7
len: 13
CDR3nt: TGTGCCAGCAGCTTAGACAGCACCTACGAGCAGTACTTC
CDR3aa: CASSLDSTYEQYF

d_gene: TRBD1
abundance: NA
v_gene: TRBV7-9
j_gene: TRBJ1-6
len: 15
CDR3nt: TGTGCCAGCAGCTTAGAAGGGACAGGGTTTTCACCCCTCCACTTT
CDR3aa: CASSLEGTGFSPLHF

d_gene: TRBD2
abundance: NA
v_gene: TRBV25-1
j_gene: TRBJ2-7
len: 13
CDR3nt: TGTGCCAGCAGACCGACTAGCGCCTACGAGCAGTACTTC
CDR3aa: CASRPTSAYEQYF

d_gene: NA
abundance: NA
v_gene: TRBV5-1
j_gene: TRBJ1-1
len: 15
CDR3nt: TGCGCCAGCAGCTTGTATGGCACAATGAACACTGAAGCTTTCTTT
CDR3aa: CASSLYGTMNTEAFF

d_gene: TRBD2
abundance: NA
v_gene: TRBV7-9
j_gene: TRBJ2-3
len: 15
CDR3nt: TGTGCTCATCCCCGGGGCGGGGGGCCACCAGATACGCAGTATTTT
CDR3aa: CAHPRGGGPPDTQYF

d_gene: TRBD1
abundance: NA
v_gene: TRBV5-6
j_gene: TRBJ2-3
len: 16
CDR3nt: TGTGCCAGCAGCTCGAGAGGACAGGGTACGACAGATACGCAGTATTTT
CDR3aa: CASSSRGQGTTDTQYF

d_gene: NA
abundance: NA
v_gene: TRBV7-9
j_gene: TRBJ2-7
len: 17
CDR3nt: TGTGCCAGCAGCCGATATGCCGGGACGGACAGCTCCTACGAGCAGTACTTC
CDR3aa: CASSRYAGTDSSYEQYF

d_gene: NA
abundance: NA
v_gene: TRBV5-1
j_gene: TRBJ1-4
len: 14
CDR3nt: TGCGCCAGCAGCTTGGGAAGTTACCGGGAAAAACTGTTTTTT
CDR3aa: CASSLGSYREKLFF

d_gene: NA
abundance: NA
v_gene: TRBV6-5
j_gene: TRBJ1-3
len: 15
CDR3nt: TGTGCCAGCAGCAAAAACAGTAGGACTGGAAACACCATATATTTT
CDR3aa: CASSKNSRTGNTIYF

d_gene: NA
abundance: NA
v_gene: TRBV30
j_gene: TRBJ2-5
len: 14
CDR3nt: TGTGCCTGCCCCGTAACCGGGGAGGAAGAGACCCAGTACTTC
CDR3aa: CACPVTGEEETQYF

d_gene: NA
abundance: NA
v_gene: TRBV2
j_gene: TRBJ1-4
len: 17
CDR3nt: TGTGCCAGCAGTACCCCGGGGGGGGACACGTCTAATGAAAAACTGTTTTTT
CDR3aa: CASSTPGGDTSNEKLFF

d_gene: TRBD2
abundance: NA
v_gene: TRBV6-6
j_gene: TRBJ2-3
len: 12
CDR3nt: TGTGCCAGCACCAACGGGGGGGATACGCAGTATTTT
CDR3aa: CASTNGGDTQYF

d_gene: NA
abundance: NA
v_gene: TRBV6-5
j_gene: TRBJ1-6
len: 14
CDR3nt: TGTGCCAGCACCCGACAGGCCTATAATTCACCCCTCCACTTT
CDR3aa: CASTRQAYNSPLHF

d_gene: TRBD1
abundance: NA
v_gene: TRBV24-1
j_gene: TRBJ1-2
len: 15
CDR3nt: TGTGCCACCAGTGACTCCGGGACAGGGCCCTATGGCTACACCTTC
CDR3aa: CATSDSGTGPYGYTF

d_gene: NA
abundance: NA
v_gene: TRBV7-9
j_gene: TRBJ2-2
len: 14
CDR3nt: TGTGCCAGCAGCTTAGTAATGGGAGCCGGGGAGCTGTTTTTT
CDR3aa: CASSLVMGAGELFF

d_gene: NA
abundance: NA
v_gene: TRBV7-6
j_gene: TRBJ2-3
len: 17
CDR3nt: TGTGCCAGCAGCTTAAGTTCGGGGGTAGATAGCACAGATACGCAGTATTTT
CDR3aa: CASSLSSGVDSTDTQYF

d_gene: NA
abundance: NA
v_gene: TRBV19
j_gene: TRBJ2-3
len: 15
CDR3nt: TGTGCCAGTAGGGTGGGGGCTACTAGCACAGATACGCAGTATTTT
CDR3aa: CASRVGATSTDTQYF

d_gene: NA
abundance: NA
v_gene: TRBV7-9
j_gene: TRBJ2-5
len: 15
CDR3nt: TGTGCCAGCAGCTACCGGACAGTGGAACAAGAGACCCAGTACTTC
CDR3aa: CASSYRTVEQETQYF

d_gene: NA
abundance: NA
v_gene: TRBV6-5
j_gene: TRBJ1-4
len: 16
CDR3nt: TGTGCCAGCAGTTATCGGGGGGACTCAACTAATGAAAAACTGTTTTTT
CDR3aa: CASSYRGDSTNEKLFF

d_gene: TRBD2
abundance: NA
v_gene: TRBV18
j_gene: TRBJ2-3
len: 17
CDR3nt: TGTGCCAGCTCACCTTTTAGGAAGAGCGGGGGCACAGATACGCAGTATTTT
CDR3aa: CASSPFRKSGGTDTQYF

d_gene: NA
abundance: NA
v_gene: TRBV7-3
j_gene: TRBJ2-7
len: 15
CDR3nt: TGTGCCAGCAGCCTATCTGGGTCGGGGTCTTACGAGCAGTACTTC
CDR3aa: CASSLSGSGSYEQYF

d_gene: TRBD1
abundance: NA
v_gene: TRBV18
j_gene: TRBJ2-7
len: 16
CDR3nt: TGTGCCAGCTCACCCCGGACAGGGGGCGCGGGATACGAGCAGTACTTC
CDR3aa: CASSPRTGGAGYEQYF

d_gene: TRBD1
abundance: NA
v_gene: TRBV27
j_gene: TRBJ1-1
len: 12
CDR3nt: TGTGCCAGCAGGCCGACAGGGCGCGAAGCTTTCTTT
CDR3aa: CASRPTGREAFF

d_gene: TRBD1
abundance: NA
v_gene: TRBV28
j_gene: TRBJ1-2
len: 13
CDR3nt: TGTGCCAGCAGTTTAGGGCAGGGGGTAGGGTGGACCTTC
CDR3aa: CASSLGQGVGWTF

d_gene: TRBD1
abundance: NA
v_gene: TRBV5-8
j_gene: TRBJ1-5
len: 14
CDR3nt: TGTGCCAGCAGCTTGGGACAGGGGGATCAGCCCCAGCATTTT
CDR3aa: CASSLGQGDQPQHF

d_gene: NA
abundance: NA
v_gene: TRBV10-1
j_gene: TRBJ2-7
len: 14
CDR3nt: TGCGCCAGCAGTGACTCGGGGGTCTCCTACGAGCAGTACTTC
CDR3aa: CASSDSGVSYEQYF

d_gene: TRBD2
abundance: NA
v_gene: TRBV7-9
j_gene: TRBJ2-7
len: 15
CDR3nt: TGTGCCAGCAGCCCAGGTGCTAGCGGGGGCTACGAGCAGTACTTC
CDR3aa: CASSPGASGGYEQYF

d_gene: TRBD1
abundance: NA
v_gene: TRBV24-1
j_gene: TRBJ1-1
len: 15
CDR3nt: TGTGCCACCAGTGATTCGAGGACAGGGAACACTGAAGCTTTCTTT
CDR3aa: CATSDSRTGNTEAFF

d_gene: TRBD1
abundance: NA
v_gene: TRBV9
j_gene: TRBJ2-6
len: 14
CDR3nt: TGTGCCAGCAGCGTAGTTCCGACAGGGCTAGCCCTGACTTTC
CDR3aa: CASSVVPTGLALTF

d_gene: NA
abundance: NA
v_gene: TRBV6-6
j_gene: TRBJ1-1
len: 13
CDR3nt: TGTGCCAGCAGACCGGGAGGTGGCACTGAAGCTTTCTTT
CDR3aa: CASRPGGGTEAFF

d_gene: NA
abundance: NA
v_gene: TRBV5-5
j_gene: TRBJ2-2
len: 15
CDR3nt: TGTGCCAGCAGCTTGTACAGGTCATCCACCGGGGAGCTGTTTTTT
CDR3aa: CASSLYRSSTGELFF

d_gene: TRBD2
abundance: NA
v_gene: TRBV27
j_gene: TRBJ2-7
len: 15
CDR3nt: TGTGCCAGCAGTTTAGGGGGCGGGGGGTCGTGGGAGCAGTACTTC
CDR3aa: CASSLGGGGSWEQYF

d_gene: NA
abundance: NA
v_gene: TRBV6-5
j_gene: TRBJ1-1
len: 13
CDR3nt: TGTGCCACTACGGAGGGCGGGGACACTGAAGCTTTCTTT
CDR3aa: CATTEGGDTEAFF

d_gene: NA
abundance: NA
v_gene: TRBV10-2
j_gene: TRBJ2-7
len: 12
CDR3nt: TGCGCCATCTCACGGGGGAATGGCGAGCAGTACTTC
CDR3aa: CAISRGNGEQYF

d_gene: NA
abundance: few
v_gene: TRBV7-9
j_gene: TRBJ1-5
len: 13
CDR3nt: TGTGCCAGCAGCGATACAGTTTATCAGCCCCAGCATTTT
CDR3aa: CASSDTVYQPQHF

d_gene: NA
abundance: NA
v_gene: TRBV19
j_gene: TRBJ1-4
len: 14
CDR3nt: TGTGCCAGTAGTACCCGGGAACGGGCTGAAAAACTGTTTTTT
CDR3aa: CASSTRERAEKLFF

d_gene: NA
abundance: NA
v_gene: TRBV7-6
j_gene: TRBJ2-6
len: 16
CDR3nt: TGTGCCAGCAGCCCACGACAGGTCTCTGGGGCCAACGTCCTGACTTTC
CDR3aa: CASSPRQVSGANVLTF

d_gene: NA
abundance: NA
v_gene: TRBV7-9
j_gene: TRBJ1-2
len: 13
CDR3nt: TGTGCCAGAGAGGAACTAGGGCAGTATGGCTACACCTTC
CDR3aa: CAREELGQYGYTF

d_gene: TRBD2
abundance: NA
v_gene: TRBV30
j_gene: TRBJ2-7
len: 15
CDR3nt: TGTGCCTGGAGTAACCGAGCGGGGGTACGCGACGAGCAGTACTTC
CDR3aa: CAWSNRAGVRDEQYF

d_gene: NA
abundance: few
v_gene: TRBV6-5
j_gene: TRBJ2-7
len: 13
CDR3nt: TGTGCCAGCAGTTACCGGCAGGCATACGAGCAGTACTTC
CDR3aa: CASSYRQAYEQYF

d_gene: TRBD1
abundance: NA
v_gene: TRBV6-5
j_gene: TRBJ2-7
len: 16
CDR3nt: TGTGCCAGCAGTTACTCGAAGAGGGACAGGGGGCGCGAGCAGTACTTC
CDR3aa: CASSYSKRDRGREQYF

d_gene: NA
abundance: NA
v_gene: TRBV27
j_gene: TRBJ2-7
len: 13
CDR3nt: TGTGCCAGCAGTTTAGCAGCAGGGCGCGAGCAGTACTTC
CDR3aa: CASSLAAGREQYF

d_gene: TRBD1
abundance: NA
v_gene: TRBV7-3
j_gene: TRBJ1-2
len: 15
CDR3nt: TGTGCCAGCAGCTTATCAGGGACAGGGAACTATGGCTACACCTTC
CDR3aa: CASSLSGTGNYGYTF

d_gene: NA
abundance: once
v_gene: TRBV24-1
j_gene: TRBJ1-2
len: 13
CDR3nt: TGTGCCACCAGTAAACAGGGATACTATGGCTACACCTTC
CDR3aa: CATSKQGYYGYTF